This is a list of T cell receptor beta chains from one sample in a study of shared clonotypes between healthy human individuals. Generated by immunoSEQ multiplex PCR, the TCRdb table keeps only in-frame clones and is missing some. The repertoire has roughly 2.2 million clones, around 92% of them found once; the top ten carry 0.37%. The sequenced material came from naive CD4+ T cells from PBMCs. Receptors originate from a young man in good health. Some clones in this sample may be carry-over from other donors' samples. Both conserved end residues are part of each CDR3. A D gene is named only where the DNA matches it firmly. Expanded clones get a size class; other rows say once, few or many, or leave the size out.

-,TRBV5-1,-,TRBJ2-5,TGCGCCAGCAGCTTGGGGGTCGAGTTTGGCCAAGAGACCCAGTACTTC,CASSLGVEFGQETQYF
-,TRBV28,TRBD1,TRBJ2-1,TGTGCCAGCAGTCAGTCGGGACAGGGTTCCAATGAGCAGTTCTTC,CASSQSGQGSNEQFF
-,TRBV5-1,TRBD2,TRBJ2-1,TGCGCCAGCAGCTTGGTTCCGACTAGCGGCAAGAATGAGCAGTTCTTC,CASSLVPTSGKNEQFF
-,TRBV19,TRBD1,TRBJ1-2,TGTGCCAGTACCCCTTTCTGGGCAGGGGGCGGCTATGGCTACACCTTC,CASTPFWAGGGYGYTF
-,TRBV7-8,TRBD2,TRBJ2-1,TGTGCCAGCAGCTTAGTGGCTAGCGGGAGTTTCTTGATCCATGAGCAGTTCTTC,CASSLVASGSFLIHEQFF
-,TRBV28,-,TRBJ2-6,TGTGCCAGTCTCCCCCTCGCTGGGGCCAACGTCCTGACTTTC,CASLPLAGANVLTF
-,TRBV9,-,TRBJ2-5,TGTGCCAGCCACCCGGAGGGCCCAATCCAAGAGACCCAGTACTTC,CASHPEGPIQETQYF
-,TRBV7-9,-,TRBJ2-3,TGTGCCAGCAGCACAAGGGGGCGCCGCGCGGGAGTTTCTCCAGATACGCAGTATTTT,CASSTRGRRAGVSPDTQYF
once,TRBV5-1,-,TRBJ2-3,TGCGCCAGTACCGATCAACGGTACACAGATACGCAGTATTTT,CASTDQRYTDTQYF
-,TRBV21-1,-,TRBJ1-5,TGTGCCAGCAGATCCGGGACAGGGGTGAATCAGCCCCAGCATTTT,CASRSGTGVNQPQHF
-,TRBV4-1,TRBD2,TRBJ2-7,TGCGCCAGCAGCCAAGGGGGTAGCGGGAGGCCATTCTCTTCCTACGAGCAGTACTTC,CASSQGGSGRPFSSYEQYF
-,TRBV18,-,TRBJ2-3,TGTGCCAGCTCACCACCGGTCGGGGATACGCAGTATTTT,CASSPPVGDTQYF
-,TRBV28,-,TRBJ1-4,TGTGCCAGCAGTACACAGGGTGGGAGTGAAAAACTGTTTTTT,CASSTQGGSEKLFF
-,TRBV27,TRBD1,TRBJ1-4,TGTGCCAGCAGTAGGGGACAGGCTGAAAAACTGTTTTTT,CASSRGQAEKLFF
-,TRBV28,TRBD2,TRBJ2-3,TGTGCCAGCAGTCCGGGGGGGGGCTTGAGCACAGATACGCAGTATTTT,CASSPGGGLSTDTQYF
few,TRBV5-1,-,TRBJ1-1,TGCGCCAGCAGCCGGGACATCGGGATTGAAGCTTTCTTT,CASSRDIGIEAFF
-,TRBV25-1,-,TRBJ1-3,TGTGCCAGCAGTCATCAGGGTGCTGGAGCTGGAAACACCATATATTTT,CASSHQGAGAGNTIYF
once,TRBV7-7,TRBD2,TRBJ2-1,TGTGCCAGCAGCTTCACTAGCGGGAGGGGCGGTGAGCAGTTCTTC,CASSFTSGRGGEQFF
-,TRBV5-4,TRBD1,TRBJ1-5,TGTGCCAGCAGCTTCTCCTTGGGGACAGGGGATCAGCCCCAGCATTTT,CASSFSLGTGDQPQHF
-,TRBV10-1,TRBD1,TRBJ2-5,TGCGCCAGCAGTCCGGGACAGGGGAAGACCCAGTACTTC,CASSPGQGKTQYF
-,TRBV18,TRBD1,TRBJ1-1,TGTGCCAGCTCACCGCTCTCGACAGGGCCTGAAGCTTTCTTT,CASSPLSTGPEAFF
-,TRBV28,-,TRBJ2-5,TGTGCCAGCGGGAGATTTCAAGAGACCCAGTACTTC,CASGRFQETQYF